The following is a T cell receptor beta chain sequence with its context. Its specific antigen is unknown. Nothing much larger sits one base from this clone, and base qualities are not available. The data stem from a study of control samples from healthy donors and cancer patients (dated by TCRdb to the early 2020s). Via the germline V gene, CDR1 is ENHRY and CDR2 SYGVKD. The CDR3 contains 13 residues, cysteine and phenylalanine counted. Just the 39-base CDR3 DNA is kept, in frame starting at base 1. V loses 6 bases, J loses 1 base, and the germline ends lie 9 bases apart. The library relied on the immunoSEQ multiplex PCR assay. TCRdb retrieved this table from immuneACCESS and kept in-frame rearrangements only. Not all clones are present; in checked studies, unresolved V genes account for under half, and no reason is known for the remainder. The sample has about 77,000 clones on record, around 94% of them singletons. The ten most abundant clones make up 5.8% of the sample.

This TCR was recovered from a woman in her sixties in good health. The V gene is TRBV10-3 and the J gene is TRBJ1-1; no D segment can be confidently identified. Sequenced sample: blood. The CDR3 protein is CAIREDPNTEAFF. The nucleotide sequence reads TGTGCCATCAGGGAGGACCCGAACACTGAAGCTTTCTTT.